This T cell receptor beta chain was identified in a study of shared clonotypes between healthy human individuals. Trimming at V came to 1 base and at J to 6 bases, leaving 4 bases not matched to a gene. This CDR3 contains 14 residues. From germline, CDR1 is SGHTA and CDR2 FQGNSA. Repertoires were generated with immunoSEQ multiplex PCR, while TCRdb's copy carries only in-frame clones and drops some. Of around 2.5 million clones in the sample, over 85% are singletons; the top ten hold around 0.4%. The split of CD4+ cells yielded CD45RA+ naive and CD45RA-negative memory subsets. This chain uses TRBV7-2 with TRBJ2-7; TRBD1 aligns across 9 bases. This TCR came from a man younger than 35 in good health. Some clones in this sample may be carry-over from other donors' samples. The sample was naive CD4+ T cells from PBMCs. As to subset: CD45RA+ positively selected. This CDR3 is CASSLGTGDREQYF. In nucleotides, the CDR3 is TGTGCCAGCAGCTTAGGGACAGGGGACCGCGAGCAGTACTTC.